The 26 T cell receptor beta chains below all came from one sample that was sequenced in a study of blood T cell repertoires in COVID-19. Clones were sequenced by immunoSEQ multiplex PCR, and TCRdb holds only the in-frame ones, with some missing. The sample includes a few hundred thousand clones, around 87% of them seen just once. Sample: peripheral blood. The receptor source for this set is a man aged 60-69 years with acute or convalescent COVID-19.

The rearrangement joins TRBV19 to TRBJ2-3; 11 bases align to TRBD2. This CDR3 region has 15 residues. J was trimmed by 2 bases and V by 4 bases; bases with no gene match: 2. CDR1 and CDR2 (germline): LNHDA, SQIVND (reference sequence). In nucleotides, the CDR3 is TGTGCCAGTAGTAAGACTAGCGGGGACACAGATACGCAGTATTTT. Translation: CASSKTSGDTDTQYF.

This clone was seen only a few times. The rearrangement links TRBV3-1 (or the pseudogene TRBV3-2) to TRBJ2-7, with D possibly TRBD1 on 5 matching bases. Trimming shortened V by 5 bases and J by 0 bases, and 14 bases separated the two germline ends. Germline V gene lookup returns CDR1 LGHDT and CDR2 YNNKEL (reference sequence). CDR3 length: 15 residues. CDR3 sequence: CASSEGQLSSYEQYF. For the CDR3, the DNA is TGTGCCAGCAGCGAAGGACAATTGAGCTCCTACGAGCAGTACTTC.

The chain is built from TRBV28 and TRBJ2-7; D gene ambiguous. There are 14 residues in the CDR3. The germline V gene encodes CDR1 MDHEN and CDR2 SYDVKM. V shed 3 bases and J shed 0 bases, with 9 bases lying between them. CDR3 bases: TGTGCCAGCAGTTTCCGTCGCGACTCCTACGAGCAGTACTTC. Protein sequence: CASSFRRDSYEQYF.

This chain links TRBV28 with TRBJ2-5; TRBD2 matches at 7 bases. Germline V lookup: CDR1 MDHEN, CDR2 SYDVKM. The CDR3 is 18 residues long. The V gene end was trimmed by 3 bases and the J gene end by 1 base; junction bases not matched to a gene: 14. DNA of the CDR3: TGTGCCAGCAGTTTCCCTACACAACGGCGGGGGTTCCAAGAGACCCAGTACTTC. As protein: CASSFPTQRRGFQETQYF. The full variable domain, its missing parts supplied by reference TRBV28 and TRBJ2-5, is DVKVTQSSRYLVKRTGEKVFLECVQDMDHENMFWYRQDPGLGLRLIYFSYDVKMKEKGDIPEGYSVSREKKERFSLILESASTNQTSMYLCASSFPTQRRGFQETQYFGPGTRLLVL.

In DNA, the CDR3 is TGTGCCAGTAGTACCCAGACAGGGGTGGACACTGAAGCTTTCTTT. It translates to CASSTQTGVDTEAFF. The chain combines TRBV19 with TRBJ1-1; 8 bases fit TRBD1. Germline-derived CDR1 and CDR2 are LNHDA and SQIVND (reference sequence). The CDR3 loop spans 15 amino acids. V was pared by 4 bases and J by 3 bases, with 7 bases of the junction left unmatched.

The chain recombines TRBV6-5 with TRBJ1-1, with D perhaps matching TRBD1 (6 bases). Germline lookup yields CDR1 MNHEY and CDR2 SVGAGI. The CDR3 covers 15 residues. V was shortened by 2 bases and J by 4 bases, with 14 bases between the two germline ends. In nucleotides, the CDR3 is TGTGCCAGCAGTTACGCGGGGGGGCCCAGCACTGAAGCTTTCTTT. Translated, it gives CASSYAGGPSTEAFF.

CDR3 loop: CASSLSFSGRQNTGELFF. CDR3 nucleotides: TGTGCCAGCAGCTTATCCTTCTCTGGCAGACAGAACACCGGGGAGCTGTTTTTT. The chain joins TRBV7-3 to TRBJ2-2; D not resolved. The V and J ends lost 2 bases and 1 base respectively, with 17 bases between them. Germline V lookup: CDR1 SGHTA, CDR2 FQGTGA. This CDR3 has 18 residues.

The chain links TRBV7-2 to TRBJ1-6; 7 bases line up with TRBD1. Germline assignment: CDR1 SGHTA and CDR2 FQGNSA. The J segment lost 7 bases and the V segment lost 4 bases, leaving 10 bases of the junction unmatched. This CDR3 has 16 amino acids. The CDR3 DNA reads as TGTGCCAGCAGCTCAACAGGGGCTCGAGGGAATTCACCCCTCCACTTT. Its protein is CASSSTGARGNSPLHF.

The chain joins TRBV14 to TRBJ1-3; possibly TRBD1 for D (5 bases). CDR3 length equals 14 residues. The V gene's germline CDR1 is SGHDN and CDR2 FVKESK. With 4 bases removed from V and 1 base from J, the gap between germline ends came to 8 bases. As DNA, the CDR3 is TGTGCCAGCAGCCGACAGCAATCTGGAAACACCATATATTTT. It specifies CASSRQQSGNTIYF.

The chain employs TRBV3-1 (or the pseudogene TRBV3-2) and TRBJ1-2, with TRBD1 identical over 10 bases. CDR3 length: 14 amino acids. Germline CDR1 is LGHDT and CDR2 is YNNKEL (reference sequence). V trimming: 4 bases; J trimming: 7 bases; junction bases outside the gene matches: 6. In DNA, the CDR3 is TGTGCCAGCAGCCCCGACAGGGGGCAAAGTGGCTACACCTTC. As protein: CASSPDRGQSGYTF.

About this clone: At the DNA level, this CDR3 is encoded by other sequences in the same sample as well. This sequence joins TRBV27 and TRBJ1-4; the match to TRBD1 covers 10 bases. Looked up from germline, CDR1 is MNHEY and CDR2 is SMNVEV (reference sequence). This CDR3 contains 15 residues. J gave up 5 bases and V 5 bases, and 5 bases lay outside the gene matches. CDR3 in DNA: TGTGCCAGCAGTCCTAGGGGACAGGGGAATGAAAAACTGTTTTTT. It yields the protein CASSPRGQGNEKLFF. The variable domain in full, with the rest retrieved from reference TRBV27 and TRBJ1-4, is EAQVTQNPRYLITVTGKKLTVTCSQNMNHEYMSWYRQDPGLGLRQIYYSMNVEVTDKGDVPEGYKVSRKEKRNFPLILESPSPNQTSLYFCASSPRGQGNEKLFFGSGTQLSVL.

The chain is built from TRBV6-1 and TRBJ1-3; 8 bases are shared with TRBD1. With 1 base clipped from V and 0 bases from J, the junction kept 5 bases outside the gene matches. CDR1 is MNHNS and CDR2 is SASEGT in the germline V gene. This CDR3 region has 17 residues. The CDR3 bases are TGTGCCAGCAGTGAAGGGGCAGGGGGCCTCTCTGGAAACACCATATATTTT. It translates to CASSEGAGGLSGNTIYF.

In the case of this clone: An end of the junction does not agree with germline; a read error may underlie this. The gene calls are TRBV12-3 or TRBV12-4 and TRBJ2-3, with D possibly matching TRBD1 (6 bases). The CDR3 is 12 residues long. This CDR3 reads CASSSQAPYRDF. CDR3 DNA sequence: TGTGCCAGCAGTTCCCAGGCCCCTTACAGGGATTTT.

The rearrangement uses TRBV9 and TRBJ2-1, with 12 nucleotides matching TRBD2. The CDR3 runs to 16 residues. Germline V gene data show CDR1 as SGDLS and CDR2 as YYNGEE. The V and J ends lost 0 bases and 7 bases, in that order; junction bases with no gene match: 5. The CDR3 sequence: CASSVAGLAGSNEQFF. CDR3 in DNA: TGTGCCAGCAGCGTAGCAGGACTAGCGGGGTCGAATGAGCAGTTCTTC. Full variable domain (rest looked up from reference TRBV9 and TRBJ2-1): DSGVTQTPKHLITATGQRVTLRCSPRSGDLSVYWYQQSLDQGLQFLIQYYNGEERAKGNILERFSAQQFPDLHSELNLSSLELGDSALYFCASSVAGLAGSNEQFFGPGTRLTVL.

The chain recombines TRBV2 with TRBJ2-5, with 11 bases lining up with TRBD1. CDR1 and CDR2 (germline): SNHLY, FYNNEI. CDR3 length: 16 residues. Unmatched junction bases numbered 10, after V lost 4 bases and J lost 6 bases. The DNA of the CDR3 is TGTGCCAGCAGTGCAGACGGGACAGGGGGAGTAAAGACCCAGTACTTC. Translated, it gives CASSADGTGGVKTQYF.

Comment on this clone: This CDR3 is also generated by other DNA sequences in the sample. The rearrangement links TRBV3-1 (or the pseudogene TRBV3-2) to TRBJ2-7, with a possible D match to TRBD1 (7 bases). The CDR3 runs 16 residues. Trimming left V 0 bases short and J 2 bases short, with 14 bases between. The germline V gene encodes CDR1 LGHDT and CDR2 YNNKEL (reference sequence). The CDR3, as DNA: TGTGCCAGCAGCCAAGAGCACAGGGGCGGGACCTACGAGCAGTACTTC. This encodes CASSQEHRGGTYEQYF.

The CDR3: CASSMDRPGGNQPQHF. The DNA for the CDR3 is TGTGCCAGTAGTATGGACAGGCCGGGAGGCAATCAGCCCCAGCATTTT. The chain links TRBV19 to TRBJ1-5, with 7 bases aligning to TRBD1. The CDR3 contains 16 residues. J gave up 2 bases and V 3 bases, and 7 bases lay outside the gene matches. CDR1 and CDR2 from the germline V gene are LNHDA and SQIVND (reference sequence). Drawing the rest from reference TRBV19 and TRBJ1-5, the complete variable domain is DGGITQSPKYLFRKEGQNVTLSCEQNLNHDAMYWYRQDPGQGLRLIYYSQIVNDFQKGDIAEGYSVSREKKESFPLTVTSAQKNPTAFYLCASSMDRPGGNQPQHFGDGTRLSIL.

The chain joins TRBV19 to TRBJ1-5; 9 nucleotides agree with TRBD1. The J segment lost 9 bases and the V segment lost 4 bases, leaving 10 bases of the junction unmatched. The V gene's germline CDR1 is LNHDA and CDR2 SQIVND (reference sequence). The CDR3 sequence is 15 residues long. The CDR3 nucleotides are TGTGCCAGTAGTACGCAGACAGGGGGGTTTTTGCCCCAGCATTTT. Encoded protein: CASSTQTGGFLPQHF.

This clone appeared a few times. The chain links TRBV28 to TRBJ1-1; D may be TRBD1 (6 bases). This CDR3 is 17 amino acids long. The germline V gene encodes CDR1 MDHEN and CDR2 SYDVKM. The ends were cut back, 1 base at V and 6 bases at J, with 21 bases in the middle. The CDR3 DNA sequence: TGTGCCAGCAGTTTATTAATTCCGGAAATACAGGGCTCTGAAGCTTTCTTT. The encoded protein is CASSLLIPEIQGSEAFF.

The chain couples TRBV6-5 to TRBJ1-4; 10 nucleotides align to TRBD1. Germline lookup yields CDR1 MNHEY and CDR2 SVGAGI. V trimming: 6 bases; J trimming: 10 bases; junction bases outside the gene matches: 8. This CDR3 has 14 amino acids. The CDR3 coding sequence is TGTGCCAGCAGAACCGGGACAGGGGCGACAAAACTGTTTTTT. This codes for CASRTGTGATKLFF.

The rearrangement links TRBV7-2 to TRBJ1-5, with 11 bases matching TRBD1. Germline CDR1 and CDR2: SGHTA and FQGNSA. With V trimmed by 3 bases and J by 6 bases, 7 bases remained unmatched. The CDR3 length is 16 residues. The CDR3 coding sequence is TGTGCCAGCAGCTTTTCCGGGACAGGGGGAGTTCAGCCCCAGCATTTT. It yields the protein CASSFSGTGGVQPQHF. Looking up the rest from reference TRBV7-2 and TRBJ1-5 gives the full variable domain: GAGVSQSPSNKVTEKGKDVELRCDPISGHTALYWYRQSLGQGLEFLIYFQGNSAPDKSGLPSDRFSAERTGGSVSTLTIQRTQQEDSAVYLCASSFSGTGGVQPQHFGDGTRLSIL.

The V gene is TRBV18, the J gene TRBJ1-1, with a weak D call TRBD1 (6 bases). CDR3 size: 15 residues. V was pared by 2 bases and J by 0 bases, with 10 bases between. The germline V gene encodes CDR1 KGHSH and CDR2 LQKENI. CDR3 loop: CASSPGAGVNTEAFF. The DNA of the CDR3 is TGTGCCAGCTCACCAGGAGCAGGGGTGAACACTGAAGCTTTCTTT.

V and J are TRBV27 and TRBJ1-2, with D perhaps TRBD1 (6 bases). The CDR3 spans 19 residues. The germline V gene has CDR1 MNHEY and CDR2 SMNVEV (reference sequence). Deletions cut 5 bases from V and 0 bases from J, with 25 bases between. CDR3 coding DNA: TGTGCCAGCAGTGAGTTATCCTTTAGGGGGGGCTCCCCTAACTATGGCTACACCTTC. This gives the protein CASSELSFRGGSPNYGYTF.

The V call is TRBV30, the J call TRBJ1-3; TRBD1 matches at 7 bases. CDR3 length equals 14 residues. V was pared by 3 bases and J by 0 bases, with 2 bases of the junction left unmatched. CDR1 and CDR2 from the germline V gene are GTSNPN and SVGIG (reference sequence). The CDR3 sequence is CAWRQGSSGNTIYF. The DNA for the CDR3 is TGTGCCTGGAGACAGGGGAGCTCTGGAAACACCATATATTTT.

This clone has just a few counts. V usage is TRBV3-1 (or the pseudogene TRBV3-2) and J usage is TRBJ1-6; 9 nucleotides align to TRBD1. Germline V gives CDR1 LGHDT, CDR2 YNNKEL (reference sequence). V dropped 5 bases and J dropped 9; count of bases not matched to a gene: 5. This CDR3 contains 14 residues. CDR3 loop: CASSETGGTSPLHF. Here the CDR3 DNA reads TGTGCCAGCAGCGAAACAGGGGGCACTTCACCCCTCCACTTT.

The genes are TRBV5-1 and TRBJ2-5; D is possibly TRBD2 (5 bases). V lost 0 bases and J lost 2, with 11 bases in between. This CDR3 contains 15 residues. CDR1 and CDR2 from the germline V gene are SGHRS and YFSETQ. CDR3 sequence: CASSLGQTIQETQYF. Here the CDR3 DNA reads TGCGCCAGCAGCTTGGGCCAGACTATTCAAGAGACCCAGTACTTC.